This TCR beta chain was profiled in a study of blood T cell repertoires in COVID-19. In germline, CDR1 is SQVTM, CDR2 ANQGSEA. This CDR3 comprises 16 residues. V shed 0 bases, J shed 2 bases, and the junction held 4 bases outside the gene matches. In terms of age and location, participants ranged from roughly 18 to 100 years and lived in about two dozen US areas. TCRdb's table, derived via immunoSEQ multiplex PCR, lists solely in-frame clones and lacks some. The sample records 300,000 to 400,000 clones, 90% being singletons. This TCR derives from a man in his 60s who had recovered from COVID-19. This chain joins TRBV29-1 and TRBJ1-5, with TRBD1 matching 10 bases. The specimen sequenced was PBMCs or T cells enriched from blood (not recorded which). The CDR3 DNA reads TGCAGCGTTGAAGAGTCCGGGACAGGGGGCAATCAGCCCCAGCATTTT. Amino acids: CSVEESGTGGNQPQHF.